The 11 T cell receptor beta chains below come from one sample, sequenced in a study of CD8 T cells in ankylosing spondylitis. TCRdb called the 5' RACE reads again in MiXCR, with one record for every CDR3 protein. The repertoire has more than 150,000 distinct CDR3 sequences, 13% of them found once; the top ten carry approximately 10%. The sample consisted of blood, either unsorted or a sorted T cell fraction (not recorded which). These receptors all come from a female donor with ankylosing spondylitis or in good health (not recorded which).

This clonotype was counted at least ten times. The gene calls are TRBV7-6 and TRBJ2-5, with no clear D. Germline V CDR1 and CDR2: SGHVS, FNYEAQ. This CDR3 contains 11 residues. V was cut by 5 bases and J by 5 bases, with 6 bases left in between. The CDR3 spells CASSRIETQYF. The CDR3 nucleotides are TGTGCCAGCAGCCGAATCGAGACCCAGTACTTC. Filled out from reference TRBV7-6 and TRBJ2-5, the complete variable domain reads GAGVSQSPRYKVTKRGQDVALRCDPISGHVSLYWYRQALGQGPEFLTYFNYEAQQDKSGLPNDRFSAERPEGSISTLTIQRTEQRDSAMYRCASSRIETQYFGPGTRLLVL.

The table lists this clonotype with many counts. The chain has TRBV5-1 and TRBJ2-1; D unresolved. Trimming removed 3 bases at V and 5 bases at J, with 15 bases between. This CDR3 is built from 15 residues. From germline, CDR1 is SGHRS and CDR2 YFSETQ. As DNA, the CDR3 is TGCGCCAGCAGCTCGAAGATCCCCGTTGACAATGAGCAGTTCTTC. Translation: CASSSKIPVDNEQFF.

This clonotype has more than one count but fewer than ten. The chain joins TRBV7-2 to TRBJ2-5; 8 nucleotides line up with TRBD2. Trimming cost V 5 bases and J 5 bases; bases outside gene matches: 7. The CDR3 runs to 14 residues. Germline-derived CDR1 and CDR2 are SGHTA and FQGNSA. DNA of the CDR3: TGTGCCAGCAGCGCGAGACTAGCGCGGGAGACCCAGTACTTC. It is translated as CASSARLARETQYF. Filled out from reference TRBV7-2 and TRBJ2-5, the complete variable domain reads GAGVSQSPSNKVTEKGKDVELRCDPISGHTALYWYRQSLGQGLEFLIYFQGNSAPDKSGLPSDRFSAERTGGSVSTLTIQRTQQEDSAVYLCASSARLARETQYFGPGTRLLVL.

Many counts were recorded for this clonotype. V gene TRBV4-3 combines with J gene TRBJ2-7; 7 nucleotides align to TRBD2. CDR1 LGHNA and CDR2 YSLEER come from the germline V gene. The V segment lost 4 bases and the J segment 0 bases; nucleotides outside the gene matches: 0. The CDR3 extends over 13 amino acids. In DNA form, the CDR3 reads TGCGCCAGCAGCCGGGACTACTCCTACGAGCAGTACTTC. It codes for CASSRDYSYEQYF.

CDR3 in amino acids: CAILRGTGGNGYTF. CDR3 DNA sequence: TGTGCCATCCTGAGAGGGACAGGGGGAAATGGCTACACCTTC. The chain uses TRBV25-1 and TRBJ1-2; 11 bases fit TRBD1. Germline assignment: CDR1 MGHDK and CDR2 SYGVNS. Trimming at V came to 10 bases and at J to 6 bases, leaving 10 bases not matched to a gene. This CDR3 has 14 amino acids.

This clonotype was seen repeatedly, ten times or more. CDR3 DNA sequence: TGTGCCACCAGTGAACCACTAGGACTAGCGGACCGCACAGATACGCAGTATTTT. This encodes CATSEPLGLADRTDTQYF. This chain uses TRBV24-1 with TRBJ2-3, with 10 bases lining up with TRBD2. Germline trimming cut 4 bases from V and 1 base from J; bases unmatched to any gene: 10. Looked up from germline, CDR1 is KGHDR and CDR2 is SFDVKD. This CDR3 has 18 amino acids.

This clonotype was seen more than once but under ten times. The chain recombines TRBV7-9 with TRBJ2-1, with D uncertain. Deletions cut 2 bases from V and 6 bases from J, with 11 bases between. CDR3 length equals 14 residues. Germline CDR1 is SEHNR and CDR2 is FQNEAQ (reference sequence). DNA of the CDR3: TGTGCCAGCAGCTTACCACAAGGTTTCAATGAGCAGTTCTTC. As protein: CASSLPQGFNEQFF.

The chain has TRBV10-3 and TRBJ2-1, with TRBD1 identical over 11 bases. Trimming removed 5 bases from V and 7 bases from J; junction bases left unmatched: 16. This CDR3 region has 18 residues. Germline V gives CDR1 ENHRY, CDR2 SYGVKD. CDR3 residues: CAISSPDRGQGVKNEQFF. In DNA form, the CDR3 reads TGTGCCATCAGTTCCCCGGATAGGGGACAGGGGGTAAAGAATGAGCAGTTCTTC.

The rearrangement links TRBV20-1 to TRBJ2-5, with 8 bases fitting TRBD2. CDR3 length: 16 amino acids. CDR1 and CDR2 (germline): DFQATT, SNEGSKA (reference sequence). V lost 3 bases and J lost 1; bases outside the gene matches: 10. The CDR3 DNA follows: TGCAGTGCTAGTACGGTTAGCGGGGTCTTCCAAGAGACCCAGTACTTC. Translating it yields CSASTVSGVFQETQYF.

At least ten counts were recorded for this clonotype. The CDR3 DNA reads TGCAGTGCCTCACAGGGAGTCAATCAGCCCCAGCATTTT. Protein: CSASQGVNQPQHF. The rearrangement links TRBV20-1 to TRBJ1-5; weak D call: TRBD1 (6 bases). From germline, CDR1 is DFQATT and CDR2 SNEGSKA (reference sequence). V dropped 6 bases and J dropped 3 bases, with 12 bases sitting between them. CDR3 length: 13 amino acids.

This clonotype was detected ten times or more. The chain has TRBV20-1 and TRBJ2-7; TRBD1 is a possible D gene (7 bases). There are 12 residues in the CDR3. Trimming took 3 bases from V and 6 from J, leaving 12 bases between them. Germline CDR1 is DFQATT and CDR2 is SNEGSKA (reference sequence). CDR3 DNA sequence: TGCAGTGCTAGTGCAGGGGGAGGCGAGCAGTACTTC. This encodes CSASAGGGEQYF.